Listed here are 19 T cell receptor beta chains from one sample, sequenced in a study of blood T cell repertoires in COVID-19. Profiled with immunoSEQ multiplex PCR; TCRdb holds only in-frame clones, not every one. The sample lists 140,000 to 150,000 clones, about 90% occurring once. Material: peripheral blood. These TCRs come from a woman in her forties or fifties with acute or convalescent COVID-19.

The gene calls are TRBV6-5 and TRBJ2-7; weak D call: TRBD1 (6 bases). V was clipped by 6 bases and J by 0 bases, with 6 bases between them. This CDR3 contains 12 residues. Germline CDR1 and CDR2: MNHEY and SVGAGI. The CDR3 sequence: CASRDSSYEQYF. Here the CDR3 DNA reads TGTGCCAGCAGGGACAGCTCCTACGAGCAGTACTTC.

V usage is TRBV5-5 and J usage is TRBJ2-7; D might be TRBD2 (6 bases). The germline CDR1 and CDR2 sequences are SGHKS and YYEKEE (reference sequence). Trimming removed 3 bases at V and 2 bases at J, with 15 bases between. The CDR3 is 15 residues long. CDR3: CASSWAGAGTYEQYF. The CDR3 DNA follows: TGTGCCAGCAGCTGGGCCGGCGCGGGGACCTACGAGCAGTACTTC.

The V call is TRBV2, the J call TRBJ1-5; D not certain. Germline V gene data show CDR1 as SNHLY and CDR2 as FYNNEI. V dropped 0 bases and J dropped 4 bases, with 7 bases sitting between them. The CDR3 runs to 14 residues. The CDR3 spells CASSEATENQPQHF. For the CDR3, the DNA is TGTGCCAGCAGTGAAGCAACAGAAAATCAGCCCCAGCATTTT.

The chain has TRBV30 and TRBJ1-2; D uncertain. Trimming stripped 0 bases from V and 6 bases from J, with 11 bases between. This CDR3 has 13 amino acids. Germline V gene sequence: CDR1 GTSNPN, CDR2 SVGIG (reference sequence). Written as DNA, the CDR3 is TGTGCCTGGAGTGTAAGTCCGGGAGATGGCTACACCTTC. It encodes CAWSVSPGDGYTF.

The chain has TRBV18 and TRBJ2-7, with TRBD1 matching 9 bases. Unmatched junction bases numbered 4, after V lost 2 bases and J lost 5 bases. CDR1 is KGHSH, CDR2 LQKENI, per germline. The CDR3 has 14 amino acids. The CDR3, as DNA: TGTGCCAGCTCACCAAGGACAGGGGCCAACGAGCAGTACTTC. Protein product: CASSPRTGANEQYF.

V and J are TRBV6-6 and TRBJ1-4; TRBD1 might be the D (5 bases). The CDR3 spans 16 residues. In germline, CDR1 is MNHNY, CDR2 SVGAGI (reference sequence). V was trimmed by 4 bases and J by 5 bases, leaving 17 bases between them. The CDR3 DNA follows: TGTGCCAGCAGTTCTATTCGACAGCACCTGAATGAAAAACTGTTTTTT. Protein sequence: CASSSIRQHLNEKLFF.

The chain carries TRBV7-9 and TRBJ1-1; D is uncertain. Germline CDR1 SEHNR, CDR2 FQNEAQ (reference sequence). This CDR3 contains 12 residues. Trimming removed 3 bases from V and 6 bases from J, with 8 bases in between. Here the CDR3 DNA reads TGTGCCAGCAGCTTCCATGGCTCTGAAGCTTTCTTT. Residues: CASSFHGSEAFF. The full variable domain, with the rest looked up from reference TRBV7-9 and TRBJ1-1, is DTGVSQNPRHKITKRGQNVTFRCDPISEHNRLYWYRQTLGQGPEFLTYFQNEAQLEKSRLLSDRFSAERPKGSFSTLEIQRTEQGDSAMYLCASSFHGSEAFFGQGTRLTVV.

The chain combines TRBV6-5 with TRBJ2-4; the D gene is possibly TRBD2 (5 bases). The CDR3 has 14 amino acids. Germline V gene sequence: CDR1 MNHEY, CDR2 SVGAGI. Trimming stripped 7 bases from V and 0 bases from J, with 10 bases between. CDR3 coding DNA: TGTGCCAGCATCACTAGGCTAGCCAAAAACATTCAGTACTTC. Residues: CASITRLAKNIQYF.

The J gene is TRBJ1-5, the V gene TRBV7-3; weak D call: TRBD1 (5 bases). This CDR3 comprises 13 residues. V was clipped by 0 bases and J by 7 bases, with 7 bases between them. Germline CDR1 reads SGHTA; CDR2 reads FQGTGA. CDR3 DNA: TGTGCCAGCAGCTTAACCCAGGGCCAGCCCCAGCATTTT. Translation: CASSLTQGQPQHF.

This clone has only one observation. The chain is built from TRBV11-3 and TRBJ2-1, with a weak D call TRBD2 (6 bases). With 4 bases removed from V and 0 bases from J, the gap between germline ends came to 10 bases. This CDR3 spans 15 amino acids. Per the germline V gene, CDR1 is SGHNT and CDR2 is YENEEA. The DNA for the CDR3 is TGTGCCAGCAGCTCACGGGGGAACTCCTACAATGAGCAGTTCTTC. This encodes CASSSRGNSYNEQFF. The whole variable domain, filled in from reference TRBV11-3 and TRBJ2-1, reads EAGVVQSPRYKIIEKKQPVAFWCNPISGHNTLYWYLQNLGQGPELLIRYENEEAVDDSQLPKDRFSAERLKGVDSTLKIQPAELGDSAVYLCASSSRGNSYNEQFFGPGTRLTVL.

The V and J genes are TRBV5-1 and TRBJ2-7; 10 bases map to TRBD2. Trimming cost V 3 bases and J 5 bases; bases outside gene matches: 8. CDR1 SGHRS and CDR2 YFSETQ come from the germline V gene. This CDR3 comprises 15 residues. The CDR3 region is CASSSERGGRNEQYF. In DNA, the CDR3 is TGCGCCAGCAGCTCCGAGCGGGGGGGCCGGAACGAGCAGTACTTC.

The V gene is TRBV28, the J gene TRBJ1-2; TRBD1 agrees at 7 bases. The CDR3 covers 19 residues. The germline gives CDR1 MDHEN, CDR2 SYDVKM. V lost 2 bases to trimming and J lost 1 base; unmatched junction nucleotides: 16. The CDR3 protein is CASSLEFDWTGALNYGYTF. The CDR3 DNA is TGTGCCAGCAGTTTAGAATTCGATTGGACAGGTGCCCTTAACTATGGCTACACCTTC.

The chain recombines TRBV6-5 with TRBJ2-7, with D perhaps TRBD2 (6 bases). Germline CDR1 and CDR2: MNHEY and SVGAGI. V was pared by 7 bases and J by 2 bases, with 15 bases between. This CDR3 comprises 14 residues. Here the CDR3 reads CASTPPGGAYEQYF. CDR3 bases: TGTGCCAGCACCCCCCCCGGGGGTGCCTACGAGCAGTACTTC.

The genes are TRBV6-1 and TRBJ1-2, with D perhaps matching TRBD1 (6 bases). Germline V gene sequence: CDR1 MNHNS, CDR2 SASEGT. There are 13 residues in the CDR3. Between the trimmed V and J ends, which lost 3 bases and 3 bases, there was a span of 8 bases. CDR3 region: CASSETGDYGYTF. The CDR3 nucleotides read TGTGCCAGCAGTGAGACAGGAGACTATGGCTACACCTTC.

The chain uses TRBV27 and TRBJ1-6, with TRBD1 matching 8 bases. CDR3 size: 15 residues. V lost 4 bases to trimming and J lost 7 bases; unmatched junction nucleotides: 6. From germline, CDR1 is MNHEY and CDR2 SMNVEV (reference sequence). Here the CDR3 DNA reads TGTGCCAGCAGTTCTTGGGGACAGGTCAATTCACCCCTCCACTTT. It is translated as CASSSWGQVNSPLHF.

The CDR3 region is CASSPPQAVYNSPLHF. The CDR3, as DNA: TGTGCCAGCTCACCACCACAGGCAGTTTATAATTCACCCCTCCACTTT. The chain carries TRBV18 and TRBJ1-6; D is possibly TRBD1 (5 bases). The CDR3 spans 16 residues. V dropped 0 bases and J dropped 4 bases, with 10 bases sitting between them. Germline V CDR1 and CDR2: KGHSH, LQKENI.

The rearrangement joins TRBV6-5 to TRBJ1-2; the match to TRBD1 covers 9 bases. The trim removed 4 bases at V and 8 bases at J, leaving 8 bases unmatched. The CDR3 is made up of 14 amino acids. CDR1 and CDR2 (germline): MNHEY, SVGAGI. The CDR3 sequence is CASSSGQGLGGYTF. CDR3 DNA: TGTGCCAGCAGTTCGGGACAGGGTTTAGGAGGCTACACCTTC.

This clone has only a few counts. The gene calls are TRBV2 and TRBJ2-1; D not certain. Germline-derived CDR1 and CDR2 are SNHLY and FYNNEI. Trimming removed 11 bases at V and 6 bases at J, with 11 bases between. The CDR3 length is 11 residues. Here the CDR3 reads CASHTGNEQFF. In DNA, the CDR3 is TGTGCCTCCCATACGGGCAATGAGCAGTTCTTC.

V is TRBV6-5 and J is TRBJ1-2; 10 bases map to TRBD1. The CDR3 contains 14 residues. V gave up 6 bases and J gave up 4 bases; unmatched junction bases: 5. Germline CDR1 MNHEY, CDR2 SVGAGI. CDR3 DNA sequence: TGTGCCAGCAGACCGGGACAGGGGATCTATGGCTACACCTTC. Residues: CASRPGQGIYGYTF.